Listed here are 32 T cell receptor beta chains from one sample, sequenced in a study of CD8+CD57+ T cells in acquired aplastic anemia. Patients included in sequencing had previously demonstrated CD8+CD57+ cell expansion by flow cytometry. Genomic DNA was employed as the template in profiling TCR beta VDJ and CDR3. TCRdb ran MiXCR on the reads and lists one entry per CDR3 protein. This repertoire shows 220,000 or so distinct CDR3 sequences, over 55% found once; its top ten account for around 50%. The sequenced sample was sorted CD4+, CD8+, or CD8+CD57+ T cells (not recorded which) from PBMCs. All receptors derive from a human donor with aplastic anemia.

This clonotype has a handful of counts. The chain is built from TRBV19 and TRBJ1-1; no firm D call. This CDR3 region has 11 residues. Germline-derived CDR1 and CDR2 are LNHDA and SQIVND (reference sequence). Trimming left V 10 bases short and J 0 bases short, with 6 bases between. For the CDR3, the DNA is TGTGCCATTGTCCTGAACACTGAAGCTTTCTTT. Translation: CAIVLNTEAFF.

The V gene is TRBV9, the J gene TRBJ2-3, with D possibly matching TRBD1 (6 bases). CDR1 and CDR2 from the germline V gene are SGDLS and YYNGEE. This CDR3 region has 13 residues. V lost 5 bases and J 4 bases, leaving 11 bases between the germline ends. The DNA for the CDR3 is TGTGCCAGCAGGACATCAGGGGCAGATACGCAGTATTTT. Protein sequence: CASRTSGADTQYF.

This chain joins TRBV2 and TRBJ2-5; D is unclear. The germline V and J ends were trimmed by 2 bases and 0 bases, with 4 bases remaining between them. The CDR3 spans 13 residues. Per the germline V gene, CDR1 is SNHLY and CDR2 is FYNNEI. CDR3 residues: CASSEHNQETQYF. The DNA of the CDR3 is TGTGCCAGCAGTGAACACAACCAAGAGACCCAGTACTTC.

The chain's CDR3 is CATSDLRENQETQYF. CDR3 nucleotide sequence: TGTGCCACCAGTGATTTGAGGGAAAACCAAGAGACCCAGTACTTC. J is TRBJ2-5 and V is TRBV24-1, with D uncertain. Germline V lookup: CDR1 KGHDR, CDR2 SFDVKD. There are 15 residues in the CDR3. Trimming took 0 bases from V and 0 from J, leaving 7 bases between them.

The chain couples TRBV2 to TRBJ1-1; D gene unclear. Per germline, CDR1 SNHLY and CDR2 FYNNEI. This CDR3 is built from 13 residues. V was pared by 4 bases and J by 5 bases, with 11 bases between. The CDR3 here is CASSVGVGTEAFF. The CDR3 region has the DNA TGTGCCAGCAGTGTCGGGGTTGGTACTGAAGCTTTCTTT.

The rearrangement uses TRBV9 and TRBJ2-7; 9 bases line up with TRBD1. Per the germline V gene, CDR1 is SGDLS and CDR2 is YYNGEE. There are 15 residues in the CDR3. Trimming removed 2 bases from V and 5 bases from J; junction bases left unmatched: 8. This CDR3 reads CASSVGTGSTDEQYF. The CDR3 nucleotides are TGTGCCAGCAGCGTTGGGACAGGGAGTACCGACGAGCAGTACTTC.

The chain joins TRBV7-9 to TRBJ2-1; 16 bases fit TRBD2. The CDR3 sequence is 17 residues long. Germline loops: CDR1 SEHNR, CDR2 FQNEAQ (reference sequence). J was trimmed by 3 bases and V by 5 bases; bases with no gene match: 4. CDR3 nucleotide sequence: TGTGCCAGCAGCGGGACTAGCGGGGGGGCGTACTACAATGAGCAGTTCTTC. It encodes CASSGTSGGAYYNEQFF.

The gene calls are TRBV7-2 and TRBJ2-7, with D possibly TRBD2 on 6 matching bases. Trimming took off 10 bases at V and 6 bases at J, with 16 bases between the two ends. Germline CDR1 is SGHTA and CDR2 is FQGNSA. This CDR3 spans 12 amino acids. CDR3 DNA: TGTGCCATAACGGGACTCCTGGGCGAGCAGTACTTC. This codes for CAITGLLGEQYF.

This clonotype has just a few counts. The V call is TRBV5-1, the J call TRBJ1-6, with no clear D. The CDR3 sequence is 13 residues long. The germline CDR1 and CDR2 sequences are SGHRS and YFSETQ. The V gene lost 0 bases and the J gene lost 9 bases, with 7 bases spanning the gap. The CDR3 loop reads CASSLDATSPLHF. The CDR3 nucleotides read TGCGCCAGCAGCTTGGATGCTACTTCACCCCTCCACTTT.

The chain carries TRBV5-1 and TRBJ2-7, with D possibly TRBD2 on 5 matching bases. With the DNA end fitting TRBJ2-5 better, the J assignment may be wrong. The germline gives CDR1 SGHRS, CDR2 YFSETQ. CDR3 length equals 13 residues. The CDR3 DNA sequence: TGCGCCAGCAGCTTAGAGGGCCCTGAGACCCAGTACTTC. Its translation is CASSLEGPETQYF.

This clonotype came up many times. CDR3 sequence: CATSDHSQGALNQPQHF. CDR3 sequence (DNA): TGTGCCACCAGTGACCACTCCCAGGGGGCCCTCAATCAGCCCCAGCATTTT. The rearrangement joins TRBV24-1 to TRBJ1-5; 8 nucleotides agree with TRBD1. Germline V gene sequence: CDR1 KGHDR, CDR2 SFDVKD. The V gene end was trimmed by 4 bases and the J gene end by 3 bases; junction bases not matched to a gene: 10. The CDR3 has 17 residues.

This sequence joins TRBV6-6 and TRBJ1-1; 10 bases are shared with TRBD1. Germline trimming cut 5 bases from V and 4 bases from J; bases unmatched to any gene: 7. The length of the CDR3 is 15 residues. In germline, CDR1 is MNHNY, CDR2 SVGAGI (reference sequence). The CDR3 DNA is TGTGCCAGCAGTCGAGAACGGACAGGGGGCACTGAAGCTTTCTTT. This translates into CASSRERTGGTEAFF.

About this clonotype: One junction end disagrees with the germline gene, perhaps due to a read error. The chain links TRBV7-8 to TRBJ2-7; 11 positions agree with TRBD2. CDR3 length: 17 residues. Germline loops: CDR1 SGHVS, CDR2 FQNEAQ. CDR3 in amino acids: CASSQGGLADLSYEQYF. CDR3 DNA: TGCGCCAGCAGCCAAGGGGGACTAGCGGATCTCTCCTACGAGCAGTACTTC.

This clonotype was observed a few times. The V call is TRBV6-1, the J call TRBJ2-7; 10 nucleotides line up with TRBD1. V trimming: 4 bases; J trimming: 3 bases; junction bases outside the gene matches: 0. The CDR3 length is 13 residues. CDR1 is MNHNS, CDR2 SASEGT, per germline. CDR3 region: CASSGTGGYEQYF. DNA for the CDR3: TGTGCCAGCAGTGGGACAGGGGGCTACGAGCAGTACTTC.

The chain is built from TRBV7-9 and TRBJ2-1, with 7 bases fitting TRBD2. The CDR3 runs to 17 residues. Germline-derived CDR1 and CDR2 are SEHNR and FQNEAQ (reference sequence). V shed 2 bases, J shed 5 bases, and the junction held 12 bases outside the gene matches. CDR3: CASSLPLYAGEHNEQFF. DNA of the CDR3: TGTGCCAGCAGCTTACCCCTCTATGCGGGGGAACACAATGAGCAGTTCTTC.

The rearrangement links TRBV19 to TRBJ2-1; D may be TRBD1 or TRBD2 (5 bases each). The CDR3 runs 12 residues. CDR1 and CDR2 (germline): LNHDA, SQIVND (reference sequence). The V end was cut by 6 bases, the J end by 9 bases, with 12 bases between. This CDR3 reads CASRGKGSEQFF. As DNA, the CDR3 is TGTGCCAGTAGAGGTAAGGGGAGTGAGCAGTTCTTC.

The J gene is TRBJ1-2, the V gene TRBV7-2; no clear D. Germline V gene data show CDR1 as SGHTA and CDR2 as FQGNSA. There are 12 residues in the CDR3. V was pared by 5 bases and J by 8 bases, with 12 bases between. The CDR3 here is CASSPSLRGYTF. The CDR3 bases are TGTGCCAGCAGCCCGAGCTTGAGAGGCTACACCTTC.

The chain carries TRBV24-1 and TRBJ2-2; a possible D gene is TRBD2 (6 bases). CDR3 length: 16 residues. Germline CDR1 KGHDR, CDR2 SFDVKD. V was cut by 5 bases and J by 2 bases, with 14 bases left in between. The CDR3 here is CATSGQRGANTGELFF. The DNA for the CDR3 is TGTGCCACCAGTGGACAACGCGGGGCAAACACCGGGGAGCTGTTTTTT.

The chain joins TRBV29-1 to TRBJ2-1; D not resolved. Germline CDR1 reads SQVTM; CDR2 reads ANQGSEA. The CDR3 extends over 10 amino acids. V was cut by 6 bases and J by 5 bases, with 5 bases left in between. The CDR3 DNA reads TGCAGCGTCGGACACAATGAGCAGTTCTTC. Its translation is CSVGHNEQFF.

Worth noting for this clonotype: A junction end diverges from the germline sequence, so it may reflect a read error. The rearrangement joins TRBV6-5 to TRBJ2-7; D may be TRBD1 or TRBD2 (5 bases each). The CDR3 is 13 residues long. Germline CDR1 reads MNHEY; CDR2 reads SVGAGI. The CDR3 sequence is CASSYSGTYEQHF. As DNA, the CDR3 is TGTGCCAGCAGTTATTCAGGGACCTACGAGCAGCACTTC.

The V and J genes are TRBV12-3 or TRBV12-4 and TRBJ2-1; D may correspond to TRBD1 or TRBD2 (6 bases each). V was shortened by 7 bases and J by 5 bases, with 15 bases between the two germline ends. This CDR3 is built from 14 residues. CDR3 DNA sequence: TGTGCCAGCACCCTGTGGGGGGCGCACAATGAGCAGTTCTTC. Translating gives CASTLWGAHNEQFF.

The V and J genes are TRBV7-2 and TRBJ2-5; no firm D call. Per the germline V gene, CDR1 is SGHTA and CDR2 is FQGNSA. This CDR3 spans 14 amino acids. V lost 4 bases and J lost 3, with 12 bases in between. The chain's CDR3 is CASSSGWAKETQYF. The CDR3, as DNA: TGTGCCAGCAGCTCGGGTTGGGCAAAAGAGACCCAGTACTTC.

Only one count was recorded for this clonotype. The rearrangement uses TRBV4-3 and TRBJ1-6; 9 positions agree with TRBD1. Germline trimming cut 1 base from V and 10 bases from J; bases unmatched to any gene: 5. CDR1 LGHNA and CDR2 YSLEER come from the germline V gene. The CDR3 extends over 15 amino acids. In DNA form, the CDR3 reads TGCGCCAGCAGCCAAGTTATCGGACAGGGGTCACCCCTCCACTTT. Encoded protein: CASSQVIGQGSPLHF.

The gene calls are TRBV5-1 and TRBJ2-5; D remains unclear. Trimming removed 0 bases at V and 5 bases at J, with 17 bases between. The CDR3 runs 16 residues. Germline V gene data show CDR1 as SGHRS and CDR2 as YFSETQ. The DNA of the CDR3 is TGCGCCAGCAGCTTGGAGGCAGGCCCCTCGAGGGAGACCCAGTACTTC. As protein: CASSLEAGPSRETQYF.

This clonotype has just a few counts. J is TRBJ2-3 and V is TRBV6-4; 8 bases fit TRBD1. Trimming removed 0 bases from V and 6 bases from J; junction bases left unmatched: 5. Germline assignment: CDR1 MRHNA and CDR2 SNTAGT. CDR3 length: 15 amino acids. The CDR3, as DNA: TGTGCCAGCAGTGACTCTGCAGGGGGCGTTGATACGCAGTATTTT. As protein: CASSDSAGGVDTQYF.

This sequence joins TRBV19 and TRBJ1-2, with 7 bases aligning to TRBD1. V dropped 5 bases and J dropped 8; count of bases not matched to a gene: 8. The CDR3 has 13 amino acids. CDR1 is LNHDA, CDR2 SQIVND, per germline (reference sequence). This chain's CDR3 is CASSLVGGNGYTF. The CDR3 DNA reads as TGTGCCAGTAGTTTGGTAGGGGGCAACGGCTACACCTTC.

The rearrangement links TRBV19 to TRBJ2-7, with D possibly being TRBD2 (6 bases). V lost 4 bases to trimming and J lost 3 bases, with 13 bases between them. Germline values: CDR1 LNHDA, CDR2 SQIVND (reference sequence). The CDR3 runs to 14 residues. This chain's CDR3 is CASSTRLGSYEQYF. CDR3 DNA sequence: TGTGCCAGTAGTACAAGACTAGGAAGCTACGAGCAGTACTTC.

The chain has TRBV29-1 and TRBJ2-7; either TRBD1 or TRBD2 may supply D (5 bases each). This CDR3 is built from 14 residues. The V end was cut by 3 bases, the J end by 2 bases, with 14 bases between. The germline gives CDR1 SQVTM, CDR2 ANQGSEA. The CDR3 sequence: CSVEPRGPPYEQYF. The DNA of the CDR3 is TGCAGCGTTGAGCCGAGGGGCCCCCCCTACGAGCAGTACTTC.

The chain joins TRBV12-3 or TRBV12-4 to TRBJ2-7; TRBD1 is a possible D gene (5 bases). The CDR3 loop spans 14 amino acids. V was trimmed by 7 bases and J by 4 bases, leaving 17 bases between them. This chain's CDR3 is CASTTPQGVYEQYF. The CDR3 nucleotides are TGTGCCAGCACCACCCCCCAGGGCGTTTACGAGCAGTACTTC.

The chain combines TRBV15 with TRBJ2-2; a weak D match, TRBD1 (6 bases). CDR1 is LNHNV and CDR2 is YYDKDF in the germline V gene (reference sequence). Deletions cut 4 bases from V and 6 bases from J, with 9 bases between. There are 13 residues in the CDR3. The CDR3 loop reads CATSIRGAGELFF. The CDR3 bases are TGTGCCACCAGCATCAGGGGTGCCGGGGAGCTGTTTTTT.

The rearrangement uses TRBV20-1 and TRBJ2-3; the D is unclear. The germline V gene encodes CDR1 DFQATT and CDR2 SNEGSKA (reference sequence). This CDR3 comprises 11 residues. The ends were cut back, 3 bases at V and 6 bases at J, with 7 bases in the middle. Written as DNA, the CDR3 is TGCAGTGCTAGTAAAGGTGATACGCAGTATTTT. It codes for CSASKGDTQYF.

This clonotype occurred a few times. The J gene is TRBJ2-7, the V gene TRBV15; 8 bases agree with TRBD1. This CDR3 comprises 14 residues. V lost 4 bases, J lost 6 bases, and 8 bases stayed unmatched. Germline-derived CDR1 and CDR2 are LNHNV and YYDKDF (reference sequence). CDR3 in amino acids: CATSTSTGVGEQYF. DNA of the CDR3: TGTGCCACCAGCACATCGACAGGGGTGGGCGAGCAGTACTTC.